The entry below gives a single T cell receptor (beta chain) sequence along with its context. The sample comes from a study of blood T cell repertoires in COVID-19. Study at large: Some COVID-19 samples were acute and others convalescent; all came from the United States, Italy and Spain.

Sequencing used immunoSEQ multiplex PCR; TCRdb keeps in-frame clones, though not all of them. Altogether 300,000 or so clones are present, around 90% being singletons, with the ten largest covering around 6%. Sequencing input: peripheral blood. The receptor was derived from a man between 18 and 35 years old who had recovered from COVID-19.

This chain's CDR3 is CASSSGSASGAPYNEQFF. Here the CDR3 DNA reads TGTGCCAGCAGTTCCGGGTCCGCTAGCGGGGCCCCCTACAATGAGCAGTTCTTC. The chain joins TRBV6-2 or TRBV6-3 to TRBJ2-1; 9 bases are a match to TRBD2. From germline, CDR1 is MNHEY and CDR2 SVGEGT. The V segment lost 4 bases and the J segment 2 bases; nucleotides outside the gene matches: 12. This CDR3 is built from 18 residues.